This T cell receptor (beta chain) came from a study of CD8 T cells in ankylosing spondylitis. Regarding the study as a whole: Blood from ankylosing spondylitis patients appeared to carry a characteristic roughly eight-variant TCR beta motif. Reportedly, significant enrichment of disease-linked clones occurred in matched ankylosing spondylitis synovial fluid.

V gave up 6 bases and J gave up 0 bases; unmatched junction bases: 2. This CDR3 spans 12 amino acids. From germline, CDR1 is SQVTM and CDR2 ANQGSEA. This clonotype has a count of ten or more. The antigen is unknown. MiXCR was run by TCRdb on the 5' RACE reads, yielding one entry per CDR3 protein. Among around 220,000 distinct CDR3 sequences, approximately 20% were seen once, and the ten largest hold approximately 40%. V gene TRBV29-1 combines with J gene TRBJ2-7; 7 positions agree with TRBD1. Sequenced sample: blood, either unsorted or a sorted T cell fraction (not recorded which). This receptor was identified in a male donor with ankylosing spondylitis. CDR3 sequence (DNA): TGCAGCGTCCGGGACAGCTCCTACGAGCAGTACTTC. Translation: CSVRDSSYEQYF.